This T cell receptor beta chain is drawn from a study of blood T cells in healthy people across ages. Isolated PBMCs totaled at least 6 million in each sample. Of note for this clonotype: As yet, its antigen is unknown.

The authors ran a second PCR of 7 to 11 cycles using a sample-barcoded 5' primer and a J-beta primer mix. TCRdb reprocessed the 5' RACE reads via MiXCR and lists one record per CDR3 protein. The sample holds about 780,000 distinct CDR3 sequences; about a quarter are singletons and the top ten take about 3%. CDR3 size: 16 residues. The V gene lost 5 bases and the J gene lost 5 bases, with 18 bases spanning the gap. CDR1 SGHVS and CDR2 FNYEAQ come from the germline V gene. General study points: In long-lived donors, naive CD4+ cell counts and diversity exceeded those of aged donors.

These records were also assigned to another study, of T cells of mothers and their children.

Sequencing input: blood. The origin of this receptor is a boy between 10 and 17 years old in good health. The J gene is TRBJ2-2, the V gene TRBV7-6; D perhaps matches TRBD2 (6 bases). CDR3 region: CASSPWRGARTGELFF. As DNA, the CDR3 is TGTGCCAGCAGCCCCTGGCGCGGGGCTAGAACCGGGGAGCTGTTTTTT.